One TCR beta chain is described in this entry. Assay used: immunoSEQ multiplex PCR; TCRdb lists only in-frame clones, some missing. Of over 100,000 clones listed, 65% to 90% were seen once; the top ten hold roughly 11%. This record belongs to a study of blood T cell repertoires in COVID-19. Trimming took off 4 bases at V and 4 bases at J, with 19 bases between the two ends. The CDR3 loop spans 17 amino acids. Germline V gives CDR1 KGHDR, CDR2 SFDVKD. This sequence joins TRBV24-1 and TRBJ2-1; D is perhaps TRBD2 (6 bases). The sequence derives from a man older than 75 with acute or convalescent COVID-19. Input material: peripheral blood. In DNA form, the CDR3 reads TGTGCCACCAGTGACGGTACTAGCCGGGGAAAGTACAATGAGCAGTTCTTC. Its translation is CATSDGTSRGKYNEQFF.